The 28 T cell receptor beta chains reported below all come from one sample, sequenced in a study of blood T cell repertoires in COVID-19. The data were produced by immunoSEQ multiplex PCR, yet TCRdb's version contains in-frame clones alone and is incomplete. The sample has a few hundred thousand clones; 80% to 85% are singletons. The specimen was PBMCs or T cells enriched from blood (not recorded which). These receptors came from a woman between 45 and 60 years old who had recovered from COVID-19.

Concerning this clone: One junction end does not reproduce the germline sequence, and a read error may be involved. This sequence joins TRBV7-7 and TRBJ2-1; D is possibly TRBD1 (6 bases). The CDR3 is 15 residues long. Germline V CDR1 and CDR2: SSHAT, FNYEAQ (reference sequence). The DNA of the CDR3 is TGTGCTAGCAGCCTAGGACAGACCTCCTACAATGAGCAGTTCTTC. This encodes CASSLGQTSYNEQFF. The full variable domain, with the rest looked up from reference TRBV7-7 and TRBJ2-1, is GAGVSQSPRYKVTKRGQDVTLRCDPISSHATLYWYQQALGQGPEFLTYFNYEAQPDKSGLPSDRFSAERPEGSISTLTIQRTEQRDSAMYRCASSLGQTSYNEQFFGPGTRLTVL.

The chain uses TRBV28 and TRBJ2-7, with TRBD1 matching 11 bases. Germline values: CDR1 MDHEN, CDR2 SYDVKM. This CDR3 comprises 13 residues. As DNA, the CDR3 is TGTGCGACGGGGACAGGGGGGTTCTACGAGCAGTACTTC. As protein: CATGTGGFYEQYF. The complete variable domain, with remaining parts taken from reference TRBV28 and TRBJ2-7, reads DVKVTQSSRYLVKRTGEKVFLECVQDMDHENMFWYRQDPGLGLRLIYFSYDVKMKEKGDIPEGYSVSREKKERFSLILESASTNQTSMYLCATGTGGFYEQYFGPGTRLTVT.

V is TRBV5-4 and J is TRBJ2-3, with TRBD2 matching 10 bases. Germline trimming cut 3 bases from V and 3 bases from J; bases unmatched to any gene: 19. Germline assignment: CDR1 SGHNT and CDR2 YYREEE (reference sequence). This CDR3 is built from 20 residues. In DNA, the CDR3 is TGTGCCAGCAGCTCCCTCGGAGCGGGAGGGCCCTATGGTGGAACAGATACGCAGTATTTT. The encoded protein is CASSSLGAGGPYGGTDTQYF.

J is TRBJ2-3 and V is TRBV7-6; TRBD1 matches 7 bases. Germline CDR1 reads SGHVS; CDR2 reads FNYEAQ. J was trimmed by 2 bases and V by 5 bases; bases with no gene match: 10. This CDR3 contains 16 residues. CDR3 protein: CASSPLQGRPTDTQYF. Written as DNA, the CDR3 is TGTGCCAGCAGCCCCCTACAGGGGCGTCCCACAGATACGCAGTATTTT.

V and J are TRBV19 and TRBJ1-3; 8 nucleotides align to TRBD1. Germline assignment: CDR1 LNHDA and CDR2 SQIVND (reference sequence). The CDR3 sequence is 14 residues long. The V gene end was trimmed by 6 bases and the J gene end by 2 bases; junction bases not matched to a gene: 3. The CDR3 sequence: CASRKQGAGNTIYF. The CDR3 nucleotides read TGTGCCAGTAGAAAACAGGGGGCTGGAAACACCATATATTTT. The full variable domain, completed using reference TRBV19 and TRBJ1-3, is DGGITQSPKYLFRKEGQNVTLSCEQNLNHDAMYWYRQDPGQGLRLIYYSQIVNDFQKGDIAEGYSVSREKKESFPLTVTSAQKNPTAFYLCASRKQGAGNTIYFGEGSWLTVV.

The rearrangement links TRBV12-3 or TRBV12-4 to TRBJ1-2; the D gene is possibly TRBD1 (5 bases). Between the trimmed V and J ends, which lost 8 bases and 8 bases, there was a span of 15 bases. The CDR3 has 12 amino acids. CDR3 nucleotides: TGTGCCAGCGGGAGGGGTGTTGGCGGCTACACCTTC. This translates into CASGRGVGGYTF.

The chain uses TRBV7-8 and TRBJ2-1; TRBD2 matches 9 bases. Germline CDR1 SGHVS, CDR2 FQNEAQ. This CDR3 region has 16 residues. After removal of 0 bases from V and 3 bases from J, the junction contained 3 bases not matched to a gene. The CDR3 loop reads CASSLASGGLYNEQFF. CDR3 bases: TGTGCCAGCAGCTTAGCTAGCGGGGGTCTCTACAATGAGCAGTTCTTC.

CDR3 residues: CASRTGPAKNTEAFF. The CDR3 nucleotides read TGTGCCAGTAGGACAGGGCCTGCCAAGAACACTGAAGCTTTCTTT. The chain carries TRBV19 and TRBJ1-1, with TRBD1 identical over 7 bases. CDR3 length: 15 residues. J was trimmed by 1 base and V by 6 bases; bases with no gene match: 8. Germline V lookup: CDR1 LNHDA, CDR2 SQIVND (reference sequence).

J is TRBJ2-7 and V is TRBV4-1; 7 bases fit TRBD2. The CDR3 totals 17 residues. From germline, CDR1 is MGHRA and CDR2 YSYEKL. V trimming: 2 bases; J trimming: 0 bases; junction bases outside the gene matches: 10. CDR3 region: CASSQILAGESSYEQYF. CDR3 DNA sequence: TGCGCCAGCAGCCAAATATTGGCGGGAGAGAGCTCCTACGAGCAGTACTTC.

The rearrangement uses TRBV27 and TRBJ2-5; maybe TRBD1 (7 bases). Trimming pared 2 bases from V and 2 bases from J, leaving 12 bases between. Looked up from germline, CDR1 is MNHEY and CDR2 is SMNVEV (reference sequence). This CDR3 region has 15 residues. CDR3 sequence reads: CASSLNRGGQETQYF. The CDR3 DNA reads TGTGCCAGCAGTTTAAACAGGGGAGGTCAAGAGACCCAGTACTTC.

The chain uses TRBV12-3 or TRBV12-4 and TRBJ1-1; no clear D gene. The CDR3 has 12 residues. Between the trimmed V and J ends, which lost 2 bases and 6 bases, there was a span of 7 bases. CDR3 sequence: CASSLRGPEAFF. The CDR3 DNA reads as TGTGCCAGCAGTTTAAGAGGCCCTGAAGCTTTCTTT.

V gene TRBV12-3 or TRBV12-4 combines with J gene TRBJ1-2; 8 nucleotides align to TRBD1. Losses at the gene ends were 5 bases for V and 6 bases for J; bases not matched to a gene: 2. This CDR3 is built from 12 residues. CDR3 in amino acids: CASSLDRDGYTF. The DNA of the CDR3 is TGTGCCAGCAGTCTGGACAGGGATGGCTACACCTTC.

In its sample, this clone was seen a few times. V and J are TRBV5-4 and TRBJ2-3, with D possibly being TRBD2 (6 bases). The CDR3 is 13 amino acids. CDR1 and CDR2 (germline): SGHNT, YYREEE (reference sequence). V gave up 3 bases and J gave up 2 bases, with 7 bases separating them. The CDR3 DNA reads TGTGCCAGCAGCTCGGGGGACACAGATACGCAGTATTTT. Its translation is CASSSGDTDTQYF.

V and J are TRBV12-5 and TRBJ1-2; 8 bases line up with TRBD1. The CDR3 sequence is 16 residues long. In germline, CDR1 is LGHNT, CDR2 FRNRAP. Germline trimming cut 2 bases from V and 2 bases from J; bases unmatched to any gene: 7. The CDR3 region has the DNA TGTGCTAGTGGTTTGCGGGACAGGTCCCTCAACTATGGCTACACCTTC. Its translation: CASGLRDRSLNYGYTF.

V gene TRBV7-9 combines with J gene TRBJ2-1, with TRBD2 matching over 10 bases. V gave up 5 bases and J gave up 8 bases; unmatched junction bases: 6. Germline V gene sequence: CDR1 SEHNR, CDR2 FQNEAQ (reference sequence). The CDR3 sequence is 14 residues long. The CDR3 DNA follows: TGTGCCAGCAGCCCGGGACTAGCGAGGGATGAGCAGTTCTTC. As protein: CASSPGLARDEQFF.

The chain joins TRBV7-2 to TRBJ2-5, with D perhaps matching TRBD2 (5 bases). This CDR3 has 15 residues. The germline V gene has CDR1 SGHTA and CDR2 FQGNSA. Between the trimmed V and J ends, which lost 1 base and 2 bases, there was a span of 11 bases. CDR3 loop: CASSLVRRRQETQYF. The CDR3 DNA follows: TGTGCCAGCAGCTTAGTTAGGAGGCGGCAAGAGACCCAGTACTTC.

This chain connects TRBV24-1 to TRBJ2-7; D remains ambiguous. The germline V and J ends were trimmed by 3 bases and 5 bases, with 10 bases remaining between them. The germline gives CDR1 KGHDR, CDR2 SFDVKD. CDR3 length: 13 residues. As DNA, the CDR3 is TGTGCCACCAGTGATCCGACAAGCCACGAGCAGTACTTC. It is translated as CATSDPTSHEQYF.

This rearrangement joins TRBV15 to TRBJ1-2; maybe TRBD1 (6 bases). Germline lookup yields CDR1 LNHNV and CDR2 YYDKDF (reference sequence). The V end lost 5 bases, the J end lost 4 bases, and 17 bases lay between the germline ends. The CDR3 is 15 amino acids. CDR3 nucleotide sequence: TGTGCCACCAGCGTAAGACCGGGACAACTCTATGGCTACACCTTC. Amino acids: CATSVRPGQLYGYTF.

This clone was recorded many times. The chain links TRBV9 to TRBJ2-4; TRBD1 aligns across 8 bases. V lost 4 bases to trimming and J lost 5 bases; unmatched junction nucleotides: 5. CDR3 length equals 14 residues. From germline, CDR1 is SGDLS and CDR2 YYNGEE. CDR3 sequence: CASSPRTGQNIQYF. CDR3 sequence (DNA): TGTGCCAGCAGCCCACGGACAGGGCAAAACATTCAGTACTTC.

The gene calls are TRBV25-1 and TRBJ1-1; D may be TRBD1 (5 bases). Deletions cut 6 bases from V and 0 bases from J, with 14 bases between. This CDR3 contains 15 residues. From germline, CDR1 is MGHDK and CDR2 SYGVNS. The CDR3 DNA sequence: TGTGCCAGCAGGGGCGACGGGGGAATGAACACTGAAGCTTTCTTT. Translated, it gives CASRGDGGMNTEAFF. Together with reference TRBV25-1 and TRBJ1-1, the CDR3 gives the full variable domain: EADIYQTPRYLVIGTGKKITLECSQTMGHDKMYWYQQDPGMELHLIHYSYGVNSTEKGDLSSESTVSRIRTEHFPLTLESARPSHTSQYLCASRGDGGMNTEAFFGQGTRLTVV.

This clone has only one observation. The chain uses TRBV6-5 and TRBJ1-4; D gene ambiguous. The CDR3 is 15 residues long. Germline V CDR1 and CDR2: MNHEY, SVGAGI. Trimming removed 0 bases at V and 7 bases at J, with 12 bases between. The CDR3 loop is CASSYSSGFGEKLFF. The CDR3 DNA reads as TGTGCCAGCAGTTACTCCTCGGGATTTGGTGAAAAACTGTTTTTT.

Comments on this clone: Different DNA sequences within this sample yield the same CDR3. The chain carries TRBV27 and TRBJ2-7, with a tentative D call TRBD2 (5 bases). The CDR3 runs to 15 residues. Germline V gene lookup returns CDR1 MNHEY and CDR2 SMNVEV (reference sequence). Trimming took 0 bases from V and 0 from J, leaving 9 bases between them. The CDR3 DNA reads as TGTGCCAGCAGTTTATCACGAGGGCCCTCCTACGAGCAGTACTTC. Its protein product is CASSLSRGPSYEQYF.

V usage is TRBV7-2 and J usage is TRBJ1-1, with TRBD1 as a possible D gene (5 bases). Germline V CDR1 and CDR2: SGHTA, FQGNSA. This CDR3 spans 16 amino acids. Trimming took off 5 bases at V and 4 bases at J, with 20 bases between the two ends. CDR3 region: CASSLGQPRGSTEAFF. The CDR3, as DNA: TGTGCCAGCAGCCTCGGACAACCGCGGGGGAGCACTGAAGCTTTCTTT.

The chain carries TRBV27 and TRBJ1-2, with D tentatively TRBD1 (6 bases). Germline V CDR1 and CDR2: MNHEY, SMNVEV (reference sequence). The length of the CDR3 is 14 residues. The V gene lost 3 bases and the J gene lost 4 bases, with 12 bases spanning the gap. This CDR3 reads CASSLKGVGYGYTF. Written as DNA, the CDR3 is TGTGCCAGCAGTTTGAAGGGGGTTGGCTATGGCTACACCTTC.

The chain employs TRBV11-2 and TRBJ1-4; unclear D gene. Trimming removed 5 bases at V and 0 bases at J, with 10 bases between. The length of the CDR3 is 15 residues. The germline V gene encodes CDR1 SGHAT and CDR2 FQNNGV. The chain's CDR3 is CASSPPVATNEKLFF. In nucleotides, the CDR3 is TGTGCCAGCAGCCCCCCGGTTGCAACTAATGAAAAACTGTTTTTT. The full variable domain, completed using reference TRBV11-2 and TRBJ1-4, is EAGVAQSPRYKIIEKRQSVAFWCNPISGHATLYWYQQILGQGPKLLIQFQNNGVVDDSQLPKDRFSAERLKGVDSTLKIQPAKLEDSAVYLCASSPPVATNEKLFFGSGTQLSVL.

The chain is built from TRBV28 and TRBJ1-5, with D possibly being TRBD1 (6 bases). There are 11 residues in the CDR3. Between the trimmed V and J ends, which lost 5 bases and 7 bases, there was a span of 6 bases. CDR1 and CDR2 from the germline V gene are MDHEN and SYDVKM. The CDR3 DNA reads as TGTGCCAGCAGTGACAGGCAGCCCCAGCATTTT. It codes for CASSDRQPQHF.

CDR3 sequence reads: CASRGGQHTEAFF. Written as DNA, the CDR3 is TGTGCCAGCAGAGGGGGACAGCACACTGAAGCTTTCTTT. The chain links TRBV12-3 or TRBV12-4 to TRBJ1-1; TRBD1 aligns across 7 bases. V lost 6 bases to trimming and J lost 3 bases; unmatched junction nucleotides: 4. The CDR3 has 13 residues.

The CDR3 here is CASSLDRVDQPQHF. In DNA form, the CDR3 reads TGTGCCAGCAGCCTAGACAGGGTGGATCAGCCCCAGCATTTT. This sequence joins TRBV5-8 and TRBJ1-5; TRBD1 matches at 7 bases. Trimming took 4 bases from V and 5 from J; bases not matched to a gene: 6. This CDR3 region has 14 residues. The V gene's germline CDR1 is SGHTS and CDR2 YDEGEE.